This T cell receptor (beta chain) was obtained from a study of a mutant IDH1 vaccine in newly diagnosed glioma. Assay used: immunoSEQ multiplex PCR; TCRdb lists only in-frame clones, some missing. The table lists 85,000 to 100,000 clones, around 77% of them singletons. Per the germline V gene, CDR1 is SGDLS and CDR2 is YYNGEE. Deletions cut 0 bases from V and 3 bases from J, with 20 bases between. This CDR3 comprises 18 residues. Regarding time point: baseline, week 1 (first vaccination visit). The sample's treatment: pre-vaccination baseline after standard-of-care therapy. Sequences were derived from PBMCs, sampled from a glioma patient treated with radiotherapy, temozolomide or both. The chain uses TRBV9 and TRBJ2-3, with a weak D call TRBD1 (6 bases). The receptor's source is a man aged 35 to 55 with glioma. CDR3: CASSVGGRVPEWTDTQYF. The CDR3 DNA sequence: TGTGCCAGCAGCGTAGGGGGGCGAGTACCCGAGTGGACAGATACGCAGTATTTT.